The TCR beta chain under discussion was sequenced for a study of blood T cell repertoires in COVID-19. In the study overall: Samples of COVID-19 (acute and convalescent) were obtained from the United States, Italy and Spain. PBMCs, B-cell-depleted T cells, or T cells were the source of the cDNA or gDNA that made up the material.

Germline CDR1 is SGHTA and CDR2 is FQGTGA. With V trimmed by 3 bases and J by 3 bases, 5 bases remained unmatched. CDR3 length: 15 residues. Libraries were prepared by immunoSEQ multiplex PCR; TCRdb keeps only in-frame clonotypes and omits some of them. Of over 200,000 clones listed, 85% to 90% are singletons. Material for sequencing was peripheral blood. The V call is TRBV7-3, the J call TRBJ2-1, with 7 bases matching TRBD2. The receptor was isolated from a man older than 75 with acute or convalescent COVID-19. CDR3: CASSFSAGNYNEQFF. The CDR3 DNA follows: TGTGCCAGCAGCTTCTCAGCGGGAAACTACAATGAGCAGTTCTTC.